These 6 T cell receptor beta chains were all obtained from the same sample, sequenced in a study of blood T cell repertoires in COVID-19. Assay used: immunoSEQ multiplex PCR; TCRdb lists only in-frame clones, some missing. The repertoire holds approximately 97,000 clones, 75% to 90% seen once, with around 19% in the top ten. The sample taken for sequencing was peripheral blood. The receptor set was obtained from a woman older than 75 with acute or convalescent COVID-19.

V usage is TRBV19 and J usage is TRBJ1-3, with TRBD1 as a possible D gene (5 bases). The V gene's germline CDR1 is LNHDA and CDR2 SQIVND (reference sequence). The CDR3 loop spans 14 amino acids. V was shortened by 7 bases and J by 3 bases, with 13 bases between the two germline ends. The CDR3 loop is CASIAGQIGNTIYF. In DNA, the CDR3 is TGTGCCAGTATCGCGGGGCAGATTGGAAACACCATATATTTT.

The chain has TRBV7-2 and TRBJ2-3; 10 bases match TRBD2. The J segment lost 9 bases and the V segment lost 6 bases, leaving 12 bases of the junction unmatched. This CDR3 spans 15 amino acids. The V gene's germline CDR1 is SGHTA and CDR2 FQGNSA. CDR3 nucleotide sequence: TGTGCCAGCAGTCCAGCGGGGGGGAGCTGGGGAACGCAGTATTTT. Protein sequence: CASSPAGGSWGTQYF.

At least ten counts were recorded for this clone. The rearrangement joins TRBV25-1 to TRBJ2-7, with TRBD1 matching 12 bases. V shed 4 bases and J 4 bases; nucleotides not matched to a gene: 5. Germline values: CDR1 MGHDK, CDR2 SYGVNS. The CDR3 totals 15 residues. The CDR3 bases are TGTGCCAGCAGTGTCCGGGACAGGGGGCAGTACGAGCAGTACTTC. Protein sequence: CASSVRDRGQYEQYF.

V and J are TRBV4-2 and TRBJ2-5; 11 nucleotides align to TRBD2. The CDR3 sequence is 18 residues long. CDR1 and CDR2 from the germline V gene are LGHNA and YNFKEQ. V gave up 0 bases and J gave up 1 base; unmatched junction bases: 7. The CDR3 spells CASSQEPHSGGVQETQYF. DNA of the CDR3: TGTGCCAGCAGCCAAGAACCTCATAGCGGGGGGGTCCAAGAGACCCAGTACTTC.

The J gene is TRBJ1-2, the V gene TRBV3-1 (or the pseudogene TRBV3-2), with 8 nucleotides matching TRBD1. This CDR3 region has 17 residues. Trimming removed 3 bases from V and 4 bases from J; junction bases left unmatched: 13. CDR1 and CDR2 (germline): LGHDT, YNNKEL (reference sequence). CDR3 sequence (DNA): TGTGCCAGCAGCCAGAGCAGACCGGGACAGGCTCTCTATGGCTACACCTTC. Encoded protein: CASSQSRPGQALYGYTF.

The gene calls are TRBV5-5 and TRBJ1-6, with D possibly matching TRBD1 (6 bases). This CDR3 spans 14 amino acids. Trimming removed 2 bases from V and 7 bases from J, with 10 bases in between. Germline V gives CDR1 SGHKS, CDR2 YYEKEE (reference sequence). CDR3 sequence (DNA): TGTGCCAGCAGCTTCGGCAGGGGAAATTCACCCCTCCACTTT. It encodes CASSFGRGNSPLHF.